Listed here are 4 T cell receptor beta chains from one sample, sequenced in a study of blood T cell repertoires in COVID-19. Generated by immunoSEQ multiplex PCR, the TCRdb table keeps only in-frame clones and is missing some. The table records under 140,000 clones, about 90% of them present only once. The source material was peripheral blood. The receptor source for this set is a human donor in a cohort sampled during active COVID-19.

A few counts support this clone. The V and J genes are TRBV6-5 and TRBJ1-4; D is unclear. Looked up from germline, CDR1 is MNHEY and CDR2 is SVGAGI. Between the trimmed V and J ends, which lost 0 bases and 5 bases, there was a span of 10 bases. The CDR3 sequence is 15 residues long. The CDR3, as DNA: TGTGCCAGCAGTTACTCGAGCAGGAAAAATGAAAAACTGTTTTTT. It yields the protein CASSYSSRKNEKLFF.

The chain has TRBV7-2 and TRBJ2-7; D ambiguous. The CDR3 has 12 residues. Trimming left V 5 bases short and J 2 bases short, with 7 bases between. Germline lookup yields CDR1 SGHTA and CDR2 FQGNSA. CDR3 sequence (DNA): TGTGCCAGCAGCCCTGACACCTACGAGCAGTACTTC. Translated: CASSPDTYEQYF. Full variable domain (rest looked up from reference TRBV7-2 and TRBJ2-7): GAGVSQSPSNKVTEKGKDVELRCDPISGHTALYWYRQSLGQGLEFLIYFQGNSAPDKSGLPSDRFSAERTGGSVSTLTIQRTQQEDSAVYLCASSPDTYEQYFGPGTRLTVT.

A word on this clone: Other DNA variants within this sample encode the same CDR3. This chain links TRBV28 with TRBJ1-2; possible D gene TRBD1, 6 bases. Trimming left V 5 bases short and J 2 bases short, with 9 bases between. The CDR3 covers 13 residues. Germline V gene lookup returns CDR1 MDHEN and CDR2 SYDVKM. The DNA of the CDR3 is TGTGCCAGCAGTCTTACAGGGAACTATGGCTACACCTTC. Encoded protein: CASSLTGNYGYTF.

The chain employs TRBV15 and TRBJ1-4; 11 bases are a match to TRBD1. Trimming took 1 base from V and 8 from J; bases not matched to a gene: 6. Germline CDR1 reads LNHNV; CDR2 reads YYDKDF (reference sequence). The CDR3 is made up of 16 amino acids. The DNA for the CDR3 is TGTGCCACCAGCAGAGGGACAGGGGGCTGGGACGAAAAACTGTTTTTT. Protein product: CATSRGTGGWDEKLFF.